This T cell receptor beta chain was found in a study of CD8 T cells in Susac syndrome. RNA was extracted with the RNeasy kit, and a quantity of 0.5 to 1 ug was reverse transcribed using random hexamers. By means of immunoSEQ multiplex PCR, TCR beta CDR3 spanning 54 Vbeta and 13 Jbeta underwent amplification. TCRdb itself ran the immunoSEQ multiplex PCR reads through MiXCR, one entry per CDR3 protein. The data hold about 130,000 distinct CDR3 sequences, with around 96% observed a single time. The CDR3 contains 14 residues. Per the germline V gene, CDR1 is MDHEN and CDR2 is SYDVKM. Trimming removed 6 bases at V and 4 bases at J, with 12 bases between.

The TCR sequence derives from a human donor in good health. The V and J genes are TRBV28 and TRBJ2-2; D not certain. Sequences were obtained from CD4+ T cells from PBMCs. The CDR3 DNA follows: TGTGCCAGCAGCTCACCGGGCCTCACCGGGGAGCTGTTTTTT. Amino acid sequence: CASSSPGLTGELFF.